The 10 T cell receptor beta chains presented below share a single source sample, sequenced in a study of blood T cells in healthy people across ages. Then a second PCR, running roughly 7 to 11 cycles, was carried out with a sample-barcoded 5' primer and a J-beta primer mix. MiXCR, applied by TCRdb to the 5' RACE reads, yields one record per CDR3 protein. The repertoire holds 800,000 to 950,000 distinct CDR3 sequences, with 25% to 35% as singletons. The same data also went into a second study, on T cells of mothers and their children.

Sequencing used blood. The receptors shown here come from a woman between 40 and 55 years old in good health.

This chain uses TRBV29-1 with TRBJ1-2, with a weak D call TRBD1 (6 bases). This CDR3 spans 18 amino acids. Germline V lookup: CDR1 SQVTM, CDR2 ANQGSEA. V dropped 4 bases and J dropped 4 bases, with 28 bases sitting between them. The CDR3 nucleotides read TGCAGCGTTGCAAGGGTTGGTCCCCAGGAGGGGGAAGGCTATGGCTACACCTTC. It encodes CSVARVGPQEGEGYGYTF.

There are a few counts of this clonotype. The chain carries TRBV20-1 and TRBJ2-3; no firm D call. The CDR3 length is 13 residues. The germline V gene has CDR1 DFQATT and CDR2 SNEGSKA (reference sequence). Trimming removed 1 base from V and 4 bases from J, with 9 bases in between. Here the CDR3 DNA reads TGCAGTGCTAGAGGTATAATAGCAGATACGCAGTATTTT. Amino acids: CSARGIIADTQYF.

This clonotype was found a few times. This chain joins TRBV6-2 or TRBV6-3 and TRBJ2-1, with 11 bases lining up with TRBD2. V lost 3 bases to trimming and J lost 0 bases; unmatched junction nucleotides: 10. The CDR3 has 19 residues. The V gene's germline CDR1 is MNHEY and CDR2 SVGEGT. The CDR3 loop is CASSYRLAGGGSSYNEQFF. In nucleotides, the CDR3 is TGTGCCAGCAGTTATCGGCTAGCGGGGGGCGGTAGCTCCTACAATGAGCAGTTCTTC.

In this sample, this clonotype turned up many times. The chain carries TRBV27 and TRBJ2-7; 9 bases match TRBD1. Germline CDR1 and CDR2: MNHEY and SMNVEV (reference sequence). V shed 6 bases, J shed 1 base, and the junction held 4 bases outside the gene matches. The CDR3 length is 14 residues. In nucleotides, the CDR3 is TGTGCCAGCAGGCGGGACAGGGATTCCTACGAGCAGTACTTC. This encodes CASRRDRDSYEQYF.

This clonotype was picked up a small number of times. The chain uses TRBV2 and TRBJ2-1; a weak D match, TRBD1 (5 bases). V was clipped by 4 bases and J by 4 bases, with 11 bases between them. Looked up from germline, CDR1 is SNHLY and CDR2 is FYNNEI. The CDR3 totals 14 residues. In nucleotides, the CDR3 is TGTGCCAGCAGTGCAGGGTTGGGTTACAATGAGCAGTTCTTC. Translated, it gives CASSAGLGYNEQFF.

The chain has TRBV29-1 and TRBJ2-5, with a tentative D call TRBD1 (5 bases). CDR1 and CDR2 from the germline V gene are SQVTM and ANQGSEA. This CDR3 spans 14 amino acids. The ends were cut back, 6 bases at V and 5 bases at J, with 19 bases in the middle. CDR3 sequence reads: CSVEWLVGRETQYF. CDR3 coding DNA: TGCAGCGTCGAATGGCTAGTGGGGCGGGAGACCCAGTACTTC.

In this sample, this clonotype turned up many times. The J gene is TRBJ2-7, the V gene TRBV6-2 or TRBV6-3; D assignment may be TRBD1 or TRBD2 (5 bases each). Germline V gene lookup returns CDR1 MNHEY and CDR2 SVGEGT. V was cut by 0 bases and J by 0 bases, with 12 bases left in between. The CDR3 has 16 amino acids. The DNA of the CDR3 is TGTGCCAGCAGTTACTCGGGGGAGATCCCCTCCTACGAGCAGTACTTC. It yields the protein CASSYSGEIPSYEQYF.

This clonotype was observed many times. The V call is TRBV12-3 or TRBV12-4, the J call TRBJ1-5; D is ambiguous. The V end was cut by 3 bases, the J end by 3 bases, with 9 bases between. The CDR3 extends over 14 amino acids. The CDR3 DNA sequence: TGTGCCAGCAGTTTCGGAGGAGACAATCAGCCCCAGCATTTT. Residues: CASSFGGDNQPQHF.

About this clonotype: Compared with germline, one end of the junction differs, possibly owing to a read error. This chain uses TRBV12-3 or TRBV12-4 with TRBJ2-4; TRBD1 matches 7 bases. The CDR3 totals 18 residues. The CDR3 is CAGSLDRRGVIAKNIQYF. For the CDR3, the DNA is TGTGCCGGCAGTTTGGACAGGCGAGGGGTTATAGCCAAAAACATTCAGTACTTC.

This clonotype showed up just a few times. The chain uses TRBV9 and TRBJ2-7; D not resolved. Trimming stripped 5 bases from V and 6 bases from J, with 12 bases between. The CDR3 sequence is 12 residues long. Germline-derived CDR1 and CDR2 are SGDLS and YYNGEE. The CDR3 loop reads CASSPSGAEQYF. CDR3 nucleotides: TGTGCCAGCAGTCCTTCTGGAGCCGAGCAGTACTTC.